Below, 2 T cell receptor beta chains from the same sample are listed, as sequenced in a study of T-cell memory formation after mild COVID-19. TCRdb redid the calling of the 5' RACE reads with MiXCR, one entry per CDR3 protein. The sample contains about 340,000 distinct CDR3 sequences, roughly 20% of which appear only once. Sequencing was done on a sample of PBMCs or a T cell subset sorted from them (not recorded which). All receptors derive from an adult woman who had mild COVID-19 (a few samples of this study predate the infection). Cell type and time point are not known.

The gene calls are TRBV21-1 and TRBJ2-5; the DNA was not compared with TRBD1, the D call given in the table. TRBV21-1 is deemed a pseudogene. The CDR3 covers 14 residues. The CDR3 bases are TGTGCCAGCAGGGGACAGCCCCCTGAATCGACCCAGTACTTC. As protein: CASRGQPPESTQYF.

This clonotype was detected only a few times. The chain has TRBV4-1 and TRBJ2-3; the D is unclear. From germline, CDR1 is MGHRA and CDR2 YSYEKL. Trimming cost V 1 base and J 3 bases, with 8 bases left between them. This CDR3 comprises 14 residues. Here the CDR3 reads CASSQVFLTDTQYF. The CDR3 DNA follows: TGCGCCAGCAGCCAAGTGTTCCTAACAGATACGCAGTATTTT.